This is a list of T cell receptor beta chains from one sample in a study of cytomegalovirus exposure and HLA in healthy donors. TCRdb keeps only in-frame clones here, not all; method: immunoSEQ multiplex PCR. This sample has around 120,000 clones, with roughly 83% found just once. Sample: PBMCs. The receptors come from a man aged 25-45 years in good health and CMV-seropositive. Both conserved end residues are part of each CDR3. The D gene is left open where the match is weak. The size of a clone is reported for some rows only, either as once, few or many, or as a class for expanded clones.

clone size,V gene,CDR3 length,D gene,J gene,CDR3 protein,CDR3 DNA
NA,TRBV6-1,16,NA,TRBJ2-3,CASSELRGRTTDTQYF,TGTGCCAGCAGTGAACTGCGGGGGCGAACGACAGATACGCAGTATTTT
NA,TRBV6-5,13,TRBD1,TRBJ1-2,CASRTIQGNGYTF,TGTGCCAGCAGGACGATACAGGGGAATGGCTACACCTTC
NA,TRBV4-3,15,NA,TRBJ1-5,CASSRLTGPNQPQHF,TGCGCCAGCAGCCGACTGACAGGCCCCAATCAGCCCCAGCATTTT
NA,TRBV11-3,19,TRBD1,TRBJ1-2,CASSVVSKVRGPLVKGYTF,TGTGCCAGCAGCGTAGTCTCAAAGGTGAGGGGGCCACTTGTTAAAGGCTACACCTTC
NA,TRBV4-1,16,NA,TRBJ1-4,CASSQDGAATNEKLFF,TGCGCCAGCAGCCAAGATGGGGCCGCAACTAATGAAAAACTGTTTTTT
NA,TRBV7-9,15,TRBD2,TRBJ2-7,CASSPRGTSSVEQYF,TGTGCCAGCAGCCCAAGGGGGACTAGTTCAGTCGAGCAGTACTTC
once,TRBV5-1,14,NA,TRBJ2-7,CASSSATSSYEQYF,TGCGCCAGCAGCTCGGCGACAAGTTCCTACGAGCAGTACTTC
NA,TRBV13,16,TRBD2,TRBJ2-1,CASSGPGLAVYNEQFF,TGTGCCAGCAGCGGCCCAGGACTAGCGGTCTACAATGAGCAGTTCTTC
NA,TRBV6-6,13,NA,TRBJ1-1,CASSLAMVGEAFF,TGTGCCAGCAGTTTAGCAATGGTTGGTGAAGCTTTCTTT
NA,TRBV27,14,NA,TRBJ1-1,CASSSGGAYTEAFF,TGTGCCAGCAGCTCGGGGGGCGCATACACTGAAGCTTTCTTT
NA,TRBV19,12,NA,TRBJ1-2,CASSIRYYGYTF,TGTGCCAGTAGTATCCGGTACTATGGCTACACCTTC
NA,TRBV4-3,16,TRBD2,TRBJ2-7,CASSQIAGGPPYEQYF,TGCGCCAGCAGCCAGATAGCGGGAGGGCCCCCCTACGAGCAGTACTTC
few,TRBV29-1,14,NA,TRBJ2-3,CSVDPGYSTDTQYF,TGCAGCGTTGATCCAGGTTACAGCACAGATACGCAGTATTTT
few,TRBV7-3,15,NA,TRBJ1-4,CASSLGGTENEKLFF,TGTGCCAGCAGCTTGGGGGGGACCGAAAATGAAAAACTGTTTTTT
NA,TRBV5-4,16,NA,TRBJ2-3,CASSLGAGQPTDTQYF,TGTGCCAGCAGCCTAGGAGCCGGCCAACCCACAGATACGCAGTATTTT
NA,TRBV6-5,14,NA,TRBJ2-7,CAGGSGASSYEQYF,TGTGCCGGTGGTTCTGGGGCTTCCTCCTACGAGCAGTACTTC
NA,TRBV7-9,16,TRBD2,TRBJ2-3,CASGVKTSGFTDTQYF,TGTGCCAGCGGGGTGAAGACTAGCGGGTTCACAGATACGCAGTATTTT
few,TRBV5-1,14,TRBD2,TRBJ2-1,CASSFGTSENEQFF,TGCGCCAGCAGCTTCGGGACTAGCGAGAATGAGCAGTTCTTC
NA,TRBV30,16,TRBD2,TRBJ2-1,CAWSVLAGGSYNEQFF,TGTGCCTGGAGTGTACTAGCGGGGGGCTCCTACAATGAGCAGTTCTTC
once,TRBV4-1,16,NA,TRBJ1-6,CASSQDPGVVNSPLHF,TGCGCCAGCAGCCAAGATCCCGGGGTAGTTAATTCACCCCTCCACTTT
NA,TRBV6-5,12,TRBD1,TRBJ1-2,CASSLQGNGYTF,TGTGCCAGCAGCCTACAGGGGAATGGCTACACCTTC
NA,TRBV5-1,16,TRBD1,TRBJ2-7,CASSLQPGQGFYEQYF,TGCGCCAGCAGCTTACAACCGGGACAGGGGTTTTACGAGCAGTACTTC
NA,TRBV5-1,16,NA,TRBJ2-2,CASSLQPSANTGELFF,TGCGCCAGCAGCTTGCAGCCTAGCGCGAACACCGGGGAGCTGTTTTTT
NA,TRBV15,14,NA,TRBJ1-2,CATSRGLPHEGYTF,TGTGCCACCAGCAGGGGACTACCCCACGAGGGCTACACCTTC
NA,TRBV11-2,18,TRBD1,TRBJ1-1,CASSSIRTGGFGNTEAFF,TGTGCCAGCAGTTCCATTCGGACAGGGGGCTTCGGGAACACTGAAGCTTTCTTT
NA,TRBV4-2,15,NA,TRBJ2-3,CASSQVGQSTDTQYF,TGTGCCAGCAGCCAAGTGGGGCAAAGCACAGATACGCAGTATTTT
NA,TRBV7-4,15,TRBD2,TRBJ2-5,CASSPFHGGAWEQYF,TGTGCCAGCAGCCCTTTTCACGGGGGGGCGTGGGAGCAGTACTTC
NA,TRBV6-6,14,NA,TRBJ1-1,CASSYSGLNTEAFF,TGTGCCAGCAGTTACTCGGGCCTGAACACTGAAGCTTTCTTT
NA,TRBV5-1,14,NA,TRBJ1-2,CASSRKDGADGYTF,TGCGCCAGCAGTAGAAAGGACGGAGCGGACGGCTACACCTTC
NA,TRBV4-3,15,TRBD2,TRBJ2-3,CASSQVSGGVGTQYF,TGCGCCAGCAGCCAAGTAAGCGGGGGTGTTGGTACGCAGTATTTT
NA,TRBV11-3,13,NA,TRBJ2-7,CASSLAFRVGLYF,TGTGCCAGCAGCTTAGCTTTTAGGGTTGGACTTTACTTC
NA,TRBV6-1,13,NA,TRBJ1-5,CASSAQRNQPQHF,TGTGCCAGCAGCGCGCAGAGGAATCAGCCCCAGCATTTT
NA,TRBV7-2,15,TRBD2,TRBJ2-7,CASSLETSGPYEQYF,TGTGCCAGCAGCCTCGAGACTAGCGGGCCCTACGAGCAGTACTTC
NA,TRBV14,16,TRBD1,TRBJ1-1,CASSQKGQGQVTEAFF,TGTGCCAGCAGCCAAAAAGGACAGGGACAGGTTACTGAAGCTTTCTTT
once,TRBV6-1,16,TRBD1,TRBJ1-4,CASSQGQGTTNEKLFF,TGTGCCAGCAGTCAAGGACAGGGGACAACTAATGAAAAACTGTTTTTT
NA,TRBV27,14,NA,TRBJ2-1,CASSLSSSSNEQFF,TGTGCCAGCAGTTTATCATCCTCTAGCAATGAGCAGTTCTTC
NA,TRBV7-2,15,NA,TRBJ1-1,CASSLDRSGRGEAFF,TGTGCCAGCAGCTTAGATCGATCGGGGCGGGGTGAAGCTTTCTTT
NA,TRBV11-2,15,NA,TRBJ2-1,CASSRVLSSYNEQFF,TGTGCCAGCAGCCGGGTGCTCAGCTCCTACAATGAGCAGTTCTTC
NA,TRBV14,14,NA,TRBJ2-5,CASSQDSTEETQYF,TGTGCCAGCAGCCAAGATAGTACAGAAGAGACCCAGTACTTC
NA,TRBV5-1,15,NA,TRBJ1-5,CASSLGQSSNQPQHF,TGCGCCAGCAGCTTGGGGCAGTCTAGCAATCAGCCCCAGCATTTT
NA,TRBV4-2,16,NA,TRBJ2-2,CASSQMGTGNTGELFF,TGTGCCAGCAGCCAGATGGGGACTGGGAACACCGGGGAGCTGTTTTTT
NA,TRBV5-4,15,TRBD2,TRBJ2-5,CASSLGTGGRETQYF,TGTGCCAGCAGCTTGGGGACGGGGGGGAGGGAGACCCAGTACTTC